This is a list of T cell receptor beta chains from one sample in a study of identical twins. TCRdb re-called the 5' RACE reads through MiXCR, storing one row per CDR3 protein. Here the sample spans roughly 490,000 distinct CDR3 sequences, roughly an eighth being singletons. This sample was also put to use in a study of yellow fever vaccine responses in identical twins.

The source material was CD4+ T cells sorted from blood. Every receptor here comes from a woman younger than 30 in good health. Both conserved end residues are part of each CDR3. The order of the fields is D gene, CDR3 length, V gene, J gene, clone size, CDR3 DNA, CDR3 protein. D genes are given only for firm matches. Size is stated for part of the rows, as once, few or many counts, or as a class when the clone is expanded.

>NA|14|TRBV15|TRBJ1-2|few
TGTGCCACCAGCAGAGTGCCTGTAAGCCGTGGCTACACCTTC
CATSRVPVSRGYTF
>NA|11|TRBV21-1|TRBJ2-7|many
TGTGCCAGCAGCAAATGGCCCGAGCAGTACTTC
CASSKWPEQYF
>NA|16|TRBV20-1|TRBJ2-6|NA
TGCAGTGCTAACAGGGGAGGACAGGCCGGGGCCAACGTCCTGACTTTC
CSANRGGQAGANVLTF
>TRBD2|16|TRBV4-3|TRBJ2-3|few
TGCGCCAGCAGCCAGGCGCTAGCGGGAGCACTATATACGCAGTATTTT
CASSQALAGALYTQYF
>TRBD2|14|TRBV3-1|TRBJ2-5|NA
TGTGCCAGCAGCCAAGAGGCTAGCGGGCGGGTAAAGTACTTC
CASSQEASGRVKYF
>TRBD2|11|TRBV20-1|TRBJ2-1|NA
TGCAGTGTAGCGGGGGACAATGAGCAGTTCTTC
CSVAGDNEQFF
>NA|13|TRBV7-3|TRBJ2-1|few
TGTGCCAGCAGCTTTGCATCCTACAATGAGCAGTTCTTC
CASSFASYNEQFF
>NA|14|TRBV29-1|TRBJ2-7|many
TGCAGCGTTGTATGGTCGGTTGGGGGGCGGGAGCAGTACTTC
CSVVWSVGGREQYF
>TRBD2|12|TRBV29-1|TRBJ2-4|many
TGCAGCGCGACTAGCGGGTATGGCATTCAGTACTTC
CSATSGYGIQYF
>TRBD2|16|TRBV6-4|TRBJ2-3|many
TGTGCCAGCAGTCCCCTAGCGGGGGGGATTACAGATACGCAGTATTTT
CASSPLAGGITDTQYF
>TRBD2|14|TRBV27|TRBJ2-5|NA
TGTGCCAGCAGTCTAGAGGGAGGGAGAGAGACCCAGTACTTC
CASSLEGGRETQYF
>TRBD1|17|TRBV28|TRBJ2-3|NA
TGTGCCAGCAGTTTAGAAGAGGACAGGGGGCGCGCAGATACGCAGTATTTT
CASSLEEDRGRADTQYF
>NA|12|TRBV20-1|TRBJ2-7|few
TGCAGTGCTATTGCTAATTCCTACGAGCAGTACTTC
CSAIANSYEQYF
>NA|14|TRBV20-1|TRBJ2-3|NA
TGCAGTGCTCAACTAGCCCTCTCTCGGGATACGCAGTATTTT
CSAQLALSRDTQYF
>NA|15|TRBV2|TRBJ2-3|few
TGTGCCAGCAGGCCTAGTTACGGGGGCACAGATACGCAGTATTTT
CASRPSYGGTDTQYF